A selection of T cell receptor beta chains follows, all from one sample in a study of cytomegalovirus exposure and HLA in healthy donors. TCRdb's copy holds only in-frame clones and misses some; the assay was immunoSEQ multiplex PCR. The profile covers approximately 110,000 clones, with roughly 85% appearing a single time and 2.5% to 3.5% taken by the ten largest. The material sequenced was PBMCs. These receptors were taken from a woman in her 40s in good health and CMV-seronegative. The conserved cysteine and the conserved F or W are not part of the CDR3 here. Clone size is stated in some rows and not others, as once, few, many or a class when expanded.

>TRBJ1-5|TRBV5-6|.
ASSLYSLNQPQH
>TRBJ2-2|TRBV2|.
ASTRVLNTGELF
>TRBJ2-3|TRBV7-2|few
AEGGEATDTQY
>TRBJ2-3|TRBV10-3|.
AISEGGSTDTQY
>TRBJ1-5|TRBV7-9|.
ASSRDRVGNQPQH
>TRBJ1-6|TRBV5-1|.
ASSLVPDSPLH
>TRBJ2-3|TRBV6-5|once
ASRPGTGAADTQY
>TRBJ1-1|TRBV10-3|.
AISAGEGTPSDTEAF
>TRBJ2-2|TRBV19|.
ASSPMTSGSSGELF
>TRBJ1-6|TRBV5-4|.
ASSLGGFAPLH
>TRBJ2-7|TRBV4-1|.
ASSGLAGDPYEQY
>TRBJ2-7|TRBV23-1|.
ASSDLTGPMNEQY
>TRBJ1-2|TRBV9|.
ASSAGNGQARYGYT
>TRBJ2-7|TRBV4-3|.
ASSQYRTGPEQY
>TRBJ2-1|TRBV10-1|.
ASSERGTSNVNEQF
>TRBJ1-2|TRBV30|few
AWKSWDKTNYGYT
>TRBJ2-7|TRBV29-1|once
SVHIAGGGSSSYEQY
>TRBJ2-5|TRBV7-9|.
ASSPGMRETQY
>TRBJ2-1|TRBV7-8|.
ASSLGLAGDEQF